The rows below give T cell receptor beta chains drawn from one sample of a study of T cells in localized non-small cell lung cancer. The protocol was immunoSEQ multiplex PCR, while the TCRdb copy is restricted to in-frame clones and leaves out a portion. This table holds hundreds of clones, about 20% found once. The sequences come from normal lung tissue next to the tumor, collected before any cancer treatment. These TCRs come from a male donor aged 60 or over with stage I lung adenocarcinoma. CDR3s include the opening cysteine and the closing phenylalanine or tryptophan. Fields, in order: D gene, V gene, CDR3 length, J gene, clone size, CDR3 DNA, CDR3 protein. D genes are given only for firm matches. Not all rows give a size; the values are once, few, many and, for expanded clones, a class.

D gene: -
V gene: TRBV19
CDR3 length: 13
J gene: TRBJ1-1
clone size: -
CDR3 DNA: TGTGCCAGTAGTATAGGCCCCAACACTGAAGCTTTCTTT
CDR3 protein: CASSIGPNTEAFF

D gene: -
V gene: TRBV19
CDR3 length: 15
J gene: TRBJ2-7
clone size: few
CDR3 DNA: TGTGCCAGTAGTAAACGGGGCAGGGACGTTTACGAGCAGTACTTC
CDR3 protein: CASSKRGRDVYEQYF

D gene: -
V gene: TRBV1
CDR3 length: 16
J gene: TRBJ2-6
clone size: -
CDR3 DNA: TGCGCCAGCAGCCACCGGGCGGACTCTGGGGCCAACGTCCTGACTTTC
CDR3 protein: CASSHRADSGANVLTF

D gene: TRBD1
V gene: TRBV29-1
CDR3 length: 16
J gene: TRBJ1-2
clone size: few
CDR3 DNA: TGCAGCGTCCATTTGTTGCGGGGACAGGAAGCCTATGGCTACACCTTC
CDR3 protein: CSVHLLRGQEAYGYTF

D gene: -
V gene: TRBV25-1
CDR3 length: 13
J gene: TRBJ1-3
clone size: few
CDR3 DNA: TGTGCCAGCAGTGAATTCGGGGGAAACACCATATATTTT
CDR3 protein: CASSEFGGNTIYF

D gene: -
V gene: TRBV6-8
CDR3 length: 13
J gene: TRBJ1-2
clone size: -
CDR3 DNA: TGTGCCAGCACAGGGAATGTGATCTATGGCTACACCTTC
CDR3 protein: CASTGNVIYGYTF

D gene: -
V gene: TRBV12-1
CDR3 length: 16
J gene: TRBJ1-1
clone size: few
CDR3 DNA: TGTGCCAGCAGCTTCGGGACAGCGGCATGTGACACTGAAGCTTTCTTT
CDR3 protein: CASSFGTAACDTEAFF

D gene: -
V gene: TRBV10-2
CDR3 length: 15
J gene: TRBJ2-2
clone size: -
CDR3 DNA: TGCGCCAGCAGTGAGTTGAGGGGGGGCACCGGGGAGCTGTTTTTT
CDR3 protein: CASSELRGGTGELFF

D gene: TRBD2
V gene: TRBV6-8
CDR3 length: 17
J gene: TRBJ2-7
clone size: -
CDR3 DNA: TGTGCCAGCAGTTACTCTCTAAGTAGCGGGAGCTCCTACGAGCAGTACTTC
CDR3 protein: CASSYSLSSGSSYEQYF

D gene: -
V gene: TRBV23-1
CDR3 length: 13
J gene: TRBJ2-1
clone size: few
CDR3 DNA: TGCGCCAGCAGCTTGGCTAGCCTAAATGAGCAGTTCTTC
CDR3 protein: CASSLASLNEQFF

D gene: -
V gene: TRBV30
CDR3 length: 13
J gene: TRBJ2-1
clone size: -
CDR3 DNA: TGTGCCTGGACCAGGAGCTCCTACAATGAGCAGTTCTTC
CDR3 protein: CAWTRSSYNEQFF

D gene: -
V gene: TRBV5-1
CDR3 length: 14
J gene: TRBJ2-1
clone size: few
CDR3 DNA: TGCGCCAGCAGCTTGGGACAGAAAGGGGATGAGCAGTTCTTC
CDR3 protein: CASSLGQKGDEQFF

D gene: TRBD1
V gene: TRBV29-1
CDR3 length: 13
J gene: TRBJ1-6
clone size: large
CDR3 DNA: TGCAGCGTTGGTGAGGGGGCAGGATCACCCCTCCACTTT
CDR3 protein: CSVGEGAGSPLHF

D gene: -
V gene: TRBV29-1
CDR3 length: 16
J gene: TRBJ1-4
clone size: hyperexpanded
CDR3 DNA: TGCAGCGTTGAGCATGGACAAGGGAGTATTAATGAAAAACTGTTTTTT
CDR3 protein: CSVEHGQGSINEKLFF

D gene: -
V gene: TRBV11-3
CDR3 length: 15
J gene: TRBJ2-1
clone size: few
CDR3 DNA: TGTGCCAGCAGCCTTAGCGTAAGCTCCTACAATGAGCAGTTCTTC
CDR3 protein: CASSLSVSSYNEQFF

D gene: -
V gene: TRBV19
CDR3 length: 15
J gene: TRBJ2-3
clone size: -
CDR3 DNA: TGTGCCAGTAGTATTTGGGGGGGCCTTTCAGATACGCAGTATTTT
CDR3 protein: CASSIWGGLSDTQYF

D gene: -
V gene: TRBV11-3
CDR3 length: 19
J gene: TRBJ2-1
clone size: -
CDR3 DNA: TGTGCCAGCAGCTTAGAGGTCCGGACACTAGCAGGGGAACACAATGAGCAGTTCTTC
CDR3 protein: CASSLEVRTLAGEHNEQFF

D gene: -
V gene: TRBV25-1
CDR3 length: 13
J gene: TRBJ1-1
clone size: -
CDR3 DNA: TGTGCCAGCAGTGATCAAATTCACACTGAAGCTTTCTTT
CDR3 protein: CASSDQIHTEAFF

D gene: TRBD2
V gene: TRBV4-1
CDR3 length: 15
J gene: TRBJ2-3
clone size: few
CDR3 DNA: TGCGCCAGCAGCCAAGCGGACGGGAGGACAGATACGCAGTATTTT
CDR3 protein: CASSQADGRTDTQYF

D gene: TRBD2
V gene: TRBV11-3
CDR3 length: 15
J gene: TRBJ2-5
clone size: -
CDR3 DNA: TGTGCCAGCAGCAGACCCGGGACGGGAGGAGAGACCCAGTACTTC
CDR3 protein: CASSRPGTGGETQYF

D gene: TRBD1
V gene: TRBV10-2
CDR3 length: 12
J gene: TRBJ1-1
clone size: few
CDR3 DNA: TGCGCCACCTTATCAGGGGGAACTGAAGCTTTCTTT
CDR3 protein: CATLSGGTEAFF

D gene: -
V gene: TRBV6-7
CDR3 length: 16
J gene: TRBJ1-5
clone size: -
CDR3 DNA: TGTGCCAGCAGTTACTCGAATCCAGGGTCCAATCAGCCCCAGCATTTT
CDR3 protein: CASSYSNPGSNQPQHF

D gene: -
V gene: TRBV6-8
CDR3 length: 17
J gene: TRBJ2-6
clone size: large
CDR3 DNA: TGTGCCAGCGGGATCCCCCCAGGGAGGTCTGGGGCCAACGTCCTGACTTTC
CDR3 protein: CASGIPPGRSGANVLTF

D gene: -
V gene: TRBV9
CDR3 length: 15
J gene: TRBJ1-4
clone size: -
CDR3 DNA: TGTGCCAGCAGACTAGACAGGCTAACTAATGAAAAACTGTTTTTT
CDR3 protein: CASRLDRLTNEKLFF

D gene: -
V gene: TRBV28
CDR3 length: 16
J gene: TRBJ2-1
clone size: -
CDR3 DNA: TGTGCCAGCAGCCCCGGGGGACAGACAAATTACAATGAGCAGTTCTTC
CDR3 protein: CASSPGGQTNYNEQFF

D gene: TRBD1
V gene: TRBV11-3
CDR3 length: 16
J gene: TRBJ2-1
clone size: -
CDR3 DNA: TGTGCCAGCAGCCCCCAACCGGGACAGCCTAACAATGAGCAGTTCTTC
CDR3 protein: CASSPQPGQPNNEQFF

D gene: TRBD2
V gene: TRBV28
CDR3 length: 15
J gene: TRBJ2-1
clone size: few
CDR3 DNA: TGTGCCAGCAGTCCCCTCGGACTAGCGGGAGGCAAGCAGTTCTTC
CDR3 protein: CASSPLGLAGGKQFF

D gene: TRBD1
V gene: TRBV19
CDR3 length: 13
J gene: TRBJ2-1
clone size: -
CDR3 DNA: TGTGCCGCCGGACAGGGAACCGGGAATGAGCAGTTCTTC
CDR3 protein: CAAGQGTGNEQFF

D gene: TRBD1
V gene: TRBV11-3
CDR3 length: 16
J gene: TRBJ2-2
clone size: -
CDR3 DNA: TGTGCCAGCAGCTTGTTAAACAGGGGGCAAGGCGGGGAGCTGTTTTTT
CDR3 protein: CASSLLNRGQGGELFF

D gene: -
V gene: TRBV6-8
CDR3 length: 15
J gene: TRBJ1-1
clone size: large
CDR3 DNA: TGTGCCAGCAGTCCCGGCTGGAGCCAGAACACTGAAGCTTTCTTT
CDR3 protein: CASSPGWSQNTEAFF

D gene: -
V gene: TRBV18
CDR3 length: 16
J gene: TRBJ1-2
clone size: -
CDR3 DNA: TGTGCCAGCTCACCACCGGGCAGGCCCCAAAACTATGGCTACACCTTC
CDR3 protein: CASSPPGRPQNYGYTF

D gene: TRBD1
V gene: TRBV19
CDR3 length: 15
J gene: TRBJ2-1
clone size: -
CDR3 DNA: TGTGCCAGTAGTCGGACAGGGGAGGGCTACAATGAGCAGTTCTTC
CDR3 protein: CASSRTGEGYNEQFF

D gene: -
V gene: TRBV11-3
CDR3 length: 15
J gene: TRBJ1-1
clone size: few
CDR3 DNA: TGTGCCAGCAGCCTAAGCGGAAATGAGAACACTGAAGCTTTCTTT
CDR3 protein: CASSLSGNENTEAFF

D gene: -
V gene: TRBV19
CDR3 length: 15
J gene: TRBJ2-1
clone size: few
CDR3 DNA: TGTGCCAGTAGTATAGGGATCTTAGAGCACAATGAGCAGTTCTTC
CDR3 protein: CASSIGILEHNEQFF

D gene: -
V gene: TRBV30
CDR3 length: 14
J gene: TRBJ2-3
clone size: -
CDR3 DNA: TGTGCCTGGACCTCAGGGGTGAGCACAGATACGCAGTATTTT
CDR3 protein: CAWTSGVSTDTQYF

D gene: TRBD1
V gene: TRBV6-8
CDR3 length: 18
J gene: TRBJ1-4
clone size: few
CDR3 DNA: TGTGCCAGCAGTCTCACCCGGACAGGGGGCCGGGGTAATGAAAAACTGTTTTTT
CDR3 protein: CASSLTRTGGRGNEKLFF

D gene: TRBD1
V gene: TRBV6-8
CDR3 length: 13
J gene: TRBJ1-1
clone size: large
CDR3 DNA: TGTGCCATCAGTGTGGGCCGACAGGGTGAAGCTTTCTTT
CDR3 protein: CAISVGRQGEAFF

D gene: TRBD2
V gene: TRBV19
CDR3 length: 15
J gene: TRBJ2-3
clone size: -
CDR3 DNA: TGTGCCAGTAGTATAGTAGCGGGAGGCACAGATACGCAGTATTTT
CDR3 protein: CASSIVAGGTDTQYF

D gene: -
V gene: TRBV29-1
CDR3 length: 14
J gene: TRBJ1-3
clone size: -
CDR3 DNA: TGCAGCGTTGGAACAGCCAACTCTGGAAACACCATATATTTT
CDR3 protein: CSVGTANSGNTIYF

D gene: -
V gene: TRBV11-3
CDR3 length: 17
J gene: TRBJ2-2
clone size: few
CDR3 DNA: TGTGCCAGCAGCTTATACCTCTCACGGGCGAACACCGGGGAGCTGTTTTTT
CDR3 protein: CASSLYLSRANTGELFF

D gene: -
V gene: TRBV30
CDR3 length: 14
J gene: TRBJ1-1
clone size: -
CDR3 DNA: TGTGCCTGGAGTGTAACGGACAAGAACACTGAAGCTTTCTTT
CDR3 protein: CAWSVTDKNTEAFF

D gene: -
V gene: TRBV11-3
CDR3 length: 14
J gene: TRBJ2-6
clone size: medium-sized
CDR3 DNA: TGTGCCAGCAGCTTGGGGGCTGGGGCCAACGTCCTGACTTTC
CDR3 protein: CASSLGAGANVLTF

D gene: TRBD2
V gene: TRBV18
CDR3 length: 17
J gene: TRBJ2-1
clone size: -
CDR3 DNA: TGTGCCAGCTCACCACCTTTAGCGGCTAGCGGGGCTAATGAGCAGTTCTTC
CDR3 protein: CASSPPLAASGANEQFF

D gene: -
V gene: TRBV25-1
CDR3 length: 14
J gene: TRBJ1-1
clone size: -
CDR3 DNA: TGTGCCAGCAGTGAATGGGGCAGTAACACTGAAGCTTTCTTT
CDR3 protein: CASSEWGSNTEAFF

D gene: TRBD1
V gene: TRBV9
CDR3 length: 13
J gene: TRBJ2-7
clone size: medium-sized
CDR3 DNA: TGTGCCAGCCCTCAAGTAAGAACAGGGGGCTTGGACTTC
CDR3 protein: CASPQVRTGGLDF

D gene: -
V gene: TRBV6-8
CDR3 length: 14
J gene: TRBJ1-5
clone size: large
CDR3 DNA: TGTGCCAGCAGAGACGGACTGATTAATCAGCCCCAGCATTTT
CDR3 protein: CASRDGLINQPQHF

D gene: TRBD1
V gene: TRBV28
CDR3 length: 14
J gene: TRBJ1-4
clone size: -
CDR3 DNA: TGTGCCAGCAGTTCGCTTAGGGGGCTTGAAAAACTGTTTTTT
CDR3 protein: CASSSLRGLEKLFF

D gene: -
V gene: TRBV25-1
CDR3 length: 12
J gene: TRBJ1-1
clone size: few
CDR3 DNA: TGTGCCAGCAGGGATCGGAACACTGAAGCTTTCTTT
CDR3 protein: CASRDRNTEAFF

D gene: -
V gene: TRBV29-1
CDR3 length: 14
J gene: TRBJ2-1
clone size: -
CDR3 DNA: TGCAGCGTTGGAGGGGCCAGCGAAAACAATGAGCAGTTCTTC
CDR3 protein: CSVGGASENNEQFF

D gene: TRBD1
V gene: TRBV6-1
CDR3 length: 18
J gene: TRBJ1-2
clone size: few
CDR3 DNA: TGTGCCAGCAGTGAAGGCGGGACAGGGCGGGCTTCTAACTATGGCTACACCTTC
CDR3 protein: CASSEGGTGRASNYGYTF

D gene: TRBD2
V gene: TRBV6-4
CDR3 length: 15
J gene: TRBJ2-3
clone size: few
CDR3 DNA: TGTGCCAGCAGTGCACTAGCGGGGGCCTCATATACGCAGTATTTT
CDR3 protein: CASSALAGASYTQYF

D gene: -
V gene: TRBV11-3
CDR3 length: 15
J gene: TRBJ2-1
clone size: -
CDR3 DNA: TGTGCCAGCAGCCCCACCCTACTTCGAGGGGACGAGCAGTTCTTC
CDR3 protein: CASSPTLLRGDEQFF

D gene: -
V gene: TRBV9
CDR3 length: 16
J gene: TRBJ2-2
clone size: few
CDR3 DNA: TGTGCCAGCAGCGTAGCACAGGGATCAAACACCGGGGAGCTGTTTTTT
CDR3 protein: CASSVAQGSNTGELFF

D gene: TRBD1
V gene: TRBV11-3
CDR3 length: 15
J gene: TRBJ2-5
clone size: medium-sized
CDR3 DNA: TGTGCCAGCAGCCGCACAAACAGGGGCCGCGAGACCCAGTACTTC
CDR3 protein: CASSRTNRGRETQYF

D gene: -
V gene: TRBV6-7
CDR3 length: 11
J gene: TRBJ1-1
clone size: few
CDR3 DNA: TGTGCCAGCATCTTTGGAGGAGAAGCTTTCTTT
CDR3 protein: CASIFGGEAFF

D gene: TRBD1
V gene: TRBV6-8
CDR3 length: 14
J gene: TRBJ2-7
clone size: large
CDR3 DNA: TGTGCCAGCAGTTCAGGGGGATTGGACTACGAGCAGTACTTC
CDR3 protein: CASSSGGLDYEQYF

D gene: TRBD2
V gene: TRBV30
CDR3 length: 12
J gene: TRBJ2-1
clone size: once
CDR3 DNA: TGTGCCTGGAGTATGGGGAGGGATGAGCAGTTCTTC
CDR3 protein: CAWSMGRDEQFF